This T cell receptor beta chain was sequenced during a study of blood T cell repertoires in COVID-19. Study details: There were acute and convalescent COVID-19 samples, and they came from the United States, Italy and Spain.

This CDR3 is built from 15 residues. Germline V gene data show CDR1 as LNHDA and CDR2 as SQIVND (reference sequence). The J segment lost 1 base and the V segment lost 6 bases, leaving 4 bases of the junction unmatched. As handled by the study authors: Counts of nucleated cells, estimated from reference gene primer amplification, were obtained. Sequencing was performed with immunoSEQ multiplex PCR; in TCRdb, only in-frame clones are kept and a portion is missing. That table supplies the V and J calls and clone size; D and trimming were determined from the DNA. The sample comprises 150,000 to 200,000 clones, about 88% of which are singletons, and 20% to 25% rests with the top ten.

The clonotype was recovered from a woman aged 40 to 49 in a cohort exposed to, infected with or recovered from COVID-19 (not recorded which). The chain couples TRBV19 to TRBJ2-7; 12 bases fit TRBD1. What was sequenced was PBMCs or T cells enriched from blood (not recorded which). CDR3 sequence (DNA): TGTGCCAGTAGCCCGGGACAGGGGGCTTCCTACGAGCAGTACTTC. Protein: CASSPGQGASYEQYF.